The clone carrying this T cell receptor (beta chain) was picked up many times. The source of the sample is a study of identical twins. TCRdb reanalysed the 5' RACE reads using MiXCR and keeps one entry per CDR3 protein. The sample holds under 900,000 distinct CDR3 sequences, about 20% seen once. V lost 6 bases to trimming and J lost 5 bases, with 17 bases between them. The CDR3 contains 15 residues. This sample was shared with a second study, whose subject was T cells expressing NK-cell markers.

Sequencing used PBMCs. The genes are TRBV12-3 or TRBV12-4 and TRBJ2-1; D assignment may be TRBD1 or TRBD2 (6 bases each). This TCR derives from a woman aged 18-35 years in good health. For the CDR3, the DNA is TGTGCCAGCAGGGGGGGACACCAAAAAGACAATGAGCAGTTCTTC. Translation gives CASRGGHQKDNEQFF.